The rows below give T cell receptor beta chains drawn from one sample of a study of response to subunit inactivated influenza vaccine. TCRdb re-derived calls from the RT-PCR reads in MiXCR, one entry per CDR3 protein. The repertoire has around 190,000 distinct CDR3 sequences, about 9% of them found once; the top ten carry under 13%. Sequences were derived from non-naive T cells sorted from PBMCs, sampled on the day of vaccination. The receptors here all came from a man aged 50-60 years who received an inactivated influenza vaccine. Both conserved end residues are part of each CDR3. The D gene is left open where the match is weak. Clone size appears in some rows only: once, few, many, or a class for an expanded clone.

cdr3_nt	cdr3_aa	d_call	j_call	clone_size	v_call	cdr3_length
TGTGCCATCAGTGAGTCAATGCGGACTTTCTACGAGCAGTACTTC	CAISESMRTFYEQYF	NA	TRBJ2-7	few	TRBV10-3	15
TGCAGTGCTAGAGATTGGTCGGCTGATTATAATTCACCCCTCCACTTT	CSARDWSADYNSPLHF	NA	TRBJ1-6	few	TRBV20-1	16
TGTGCCACCACCCAGGGGGGGCGGGATGAGCAGTTCTTC	CATTQGGRDEQFF	NA	TRBJ2-1	NA	TRBV6-6	13
TGCGCCAGCAGCCAAGATGGGGTGAACACCGGGGAGCTGTTTTTT	CASSQDGVNTGELFF	NA	TRBJ2-2	many	TRBV4-3	15
TGTGCCAGCAGTGCGACAGGGGAGCATGGCTACACCTTC	CASSATGEHGYTF	TRBD1	TRBJ1-2	NA	TRBV2	13
TGCAGTGCTAGAGATCTCAGGATAGATACGCAGTATTTT	CSARDLRIDTQYF	NA	TRBJ2-3	NA	TRBV20-1	13
TGTGCCAGCAGTCGGCACCTAACGGGCCCCCAGCATTTT	CASSRHLTGPQHF	NA	TRBJ1-5	once	TRBV6-1	13
TGTGCCTGGAGTTTTGCCACAGATACGCAGTATTTT	CAWSFATDTQYF	NA	TRBJ2-3	many	TRBV30	12
TGTGCCAGCAGGTCCGGGACAGGGTACATTCAGTACTTC	CASRSGTGYIQYF	TRBD1	TRBJ2-4	few	TRBV28	13
TGTGCCAGCAGCCCCGGGGGGCAACGGGAGACCCAGTACTTC	CASSPGGQRETQYF	NA	TRBJ2-5	few	TRBV7-2	14
TGCAGCGTTGAGGGGGGGCAGGCCACCACAGATACGCAGTATTTT	CSVEGGQATTDTQYF	NA	TRBJ2-3	few	TRBV29-1	15
TGTGCCAGCAGTTTAGGACCGGGGACAGGGAATGAGCAGTTCTTC	CASSLGPGTGNEQFF	TRBD1	TRBJ2-1	many	TRBV12-3/TRBV12-4	15
TGTGCCAGCAGTTTAGGACTAGGCTACACAGATACGCAGTATTTT	CASSLGLGYTDTQYF	TRBD2	TRBJ2-3	few	TRBV27	15
TGTGTCAGCAGCTTAGATCGGGGCCTTGGCGAGCAGTACTTC	CVSSLDRGLGEQYF	NA	TRBJ2-7	NA	TRBV11-2	14
TGTGCCAGCAGTTACACGTGGGGTGGCAATCAGCCCCAGCATTTT	CASSYTWGGNQPQHF	NA	TRBJ1-5	few	TRBV6-2/TRBV6-3	15
TGTGCCAGCAATCCCCCGGGGGCGGATGAAAAACTGTTTTTT	CASNPPGADEKLFF	NA	TRBJ1-4	many	TRBV28	14
TGCAGCGTTGAGCGTGGAGCGGGAGAGACCCAGTACTTC	CSVERGAGETQYF	NA	TRBJ2-5	few	TRBV29-1	13
TGTGCCAGCAGTTCGACAGGGTTGGGCTACACCTTC	CASSSTGLGYTF	TRBD1	TRBJ1-2	few	TRBV2	12
TGTGCCAGCAGTGAAGGACAGGATAGCTATCAAGAGACCCAGTACTTC	CASSEGQDSYQETQYF	TRBD1	TRBJ2-5	few	TRBV25-1	16
TGTGCCAGCAGTTTCCGCGGGAGTGACATTCAGTACTTC	CASSFRGSDIQYF	TRBD2	TRBJ2-4	NA	TRBV12-3/TRBV12-4	13
TGTGCCAGCAGCGTACGCCCTGGGGCGGGAGGCTCCTACAATGAGCAGTTCTTC	CASSVRPGAGGSYNEQFF	TRBD2	TRBJ2-1	NA	TRBV9	18
TGTGCCAGCAGCCAACGAGCGGGCCCAGATACGCAGTATTTT	CASSQRAGPDTQYF	NA	TRBJ2-3	few	TRBV7-2	14
TGTGCCAGCAGCTTTTCCGGGGCGGTCTACAATGAGCAGTTCTTC	CASSFSGAVYNEQFF	NA	TRBJ2-1	few	TRBV5-6	15
TGTGCCAGCAGCTTAAATCCGGAGGGTGAAGCTTTCTTT	CASSLNPEGEAFF	NA	TRBJ1-1	many	TRBV7-2	13
TGTGCCAGCAGTTTCTCAGGGGGGAGCTCCTATAATTCACCCCTCCACTTT	CASSFSGGSSYNSPLHF	TRBD1	TRBJ1-6	NA	TRBV28	17
TGTGCCAGCATGGCACAGGAGAACACCGGGGAGCTGTTTTTT	CASMAQENTGELFF	NA	TRBJ2-2	few	TRBV25-1	14
TGTGCCAGCTCACCAGGGGCGGGAGATACGCAGTATTTT	CASSPGAGDTQYF	NA	TRBJ2-3	NA	TRBV18	13
TGTGCCAGCAGCCCAGGCGGAGGGAGCTCTGGGGCCAACGTCCTGACTTTC	CASSPGGGSSGANVLTF	NA	TRBJ2-6	many	TRBV7-2	17
TGTGCCAGCAGCCTCGGAGTTACGCAGTATTTT	CASSLGVTQYF	NA	TRBJ2-3	many	TRBV9	11
TGTGCCAGCAGTGAAGCCAACTACCTAGCCAAAAACATTCAGTACTTC	CASSEANYLAKNIQYF	NA	TRBJ2-4	NA	TRBV2	16
TGCGCCAGCAGTCTGGGACCAGGGACCCGGGAGCAGTACTTC	CASSLGPGTREQYF	NA	TRBJ2-7	NA	TRBV5-1	14
TGTGCCAGCAGTATAGCGGGATATAAGTACTTC	CASSIAGYKYF	TRBD2	TRBJ2-5	few	TRBV28	11
TGCAGTGCAGAAAACGGACAGGGACGCTCCTACGAGCAGTACTTC	CSAENGQGRSYEQYF	TRBD1	TRBJ2-7	many	TRBV20-1	15
TGTGCCAGCAGTTTGGGCGGGAGGAGCGGGGAGACCCAGTACTTC	CASSLGGRSGETQYF	TRBD2	TRBJ2-5	NA	TRBV27	15
TGTGCCAGCAGTGAAGTGGGGTCAGGAAACACCATATATTTT	CASSEVGSGNTIYF	NA	TRBJ1-3	NA	TRBV6-1	14
TGTGCCAGCAGTTTAGCGCCCCTGAACACCGGGGAGCTGTTTTTT	CASSLAPLNTGELFF	NA	TRBJ2-2	many	TRBV12-3/TRBV12-4	15
TGTGCCAGCAGTGCCGAATCTAACACTGAAGCTTTCTTT	CASSAESNTEAFF	NA	TRBJ1-1	NA	TRBV25-1	13
TGTGCCAGCAGTTCCGGGTACAGGGAGGCTAATGAAAAACTGTTTTTT	CASSSGYREANEKLFF	NA	TRBJ1-4	many	TRBV28	16
TGTGCCAGCAGCCAAGTCGGACTGGCTAGCAATGAGCAGTTCTTC	CASSQVGLASNEQFF	NA	TRBJ2-1	NA	TRBV3-1	15
TGTGCCAGCAGCCAAGCCCTCGGTAATTCACCCCTCCACTTT	CASSQALGNSPLHF	NA	TRBJ1-6	few	TRBV4-2	14
TGTGTCAGCAGCTTAGAGGGGGCGGGCAAAAACATTCAGTACTTC	CVSSLEGAGKNIQYF	TRBD1	TRBJ2-4	NA	TRBV7-2	15
TGCGCCAGCAGCCAAGAGGGGCGGAATTCTGAAAAACTGTTTTTT	CASSQEGRNSEKLFF	NA	TRBJ1-4	NA	TRBV4-3	15
TGTGCCAGCAGCCAAGTTCCTCAGGGGGCGAATAATGAGCAGTTCTTC	CASSQVPQGANNEQFF	TRBD1	TRBJ2-1	few	TRBV4-2	16
TGTGCCAGCAGTGACTCGAGTCCCGGTGAGCAGTTCTTC	CASSDSSPGEQFF	NA	TRBJ2-1	few	TRBV6-4	13
TGTGCCAGCAGCTTGGTAAGGGACCTGAACACTGAAGCTTTCTTT	CASSLVRDLNTEAFF	NA	TRBJ1-1	few	TRBV5-6	15
TGCGCCAGCGGTAGCGGGTCACAAGCGACCCAGTACTTC	CASGSGSQATQYF	TRBD2	TRBJ2-5	NA	TRBV5-1	13
TGCGCCAGCAGCTACATAACAGGGGAAATAGAAAAACTGTTTTTT	CASSYITGEIEKLFF	TRBD1	TRBJ1-4	few	TRBV5-1	15
TGTGCCAGCAGCGGCCGGACTAGCGGGAGGGATAGCACAGATACGCAGTATTTT	CASSGRTSGRDSTDTQYF	TRBD2	TRBJ2-3	few	TRBV11-2	18
TGTGCCAGCACGTCAGGGGAAGCCTCCTACGAGCAGTACTTC	CASTSGEASYEQYF	NA	TRBJ2-7	few	TRBV6-1	14
TGCGCCAGCAGCCAGGCCGGGCCAGGGATTCGAGTCTACACCTTC	CASSQAGPGIRVYTF	NA	TRBJ1-2	NA	TRBV4-1	15
TGTGCCAGTAGGACCACAGGGGGCTATGGCTACACCTTC	CASRTTGGYGYTF	TRBD1	TRBJ1-2	few	TRBV19	13
TGTGCCAGCAGTTTAGGGCGCCGGAGTCTGCAGACCCAGTACTTC	CASSLGRRSLQTQYF	NA	TRBJ2-5	NA	TRBV28	15
TGTGCCAGCAGCCAATCTAGCAATCAGCCCCAGCATTTT	CASSQSSNQPQHF	NA	TRBJ1-5	NA	TRBV14	13
TGCGCCAGCAGCACCGGGACAGGCGAGCAGTACTTC	CASSTGTGEQYF	TRBD1	TRBJ2-7	NA	TRBV5-1	12
TGTGCCTGGAGTTTTGTTGGCCTCCTTGAGCAGTACTTC	CAWSFVGLLEQYF	NA	TRBJ2-7	NA	TRBV30	13